Shown below are 25 T cell receptor beta chains from a single sample sequenced in a study of T cells expressing NK-cell markers. Following a re-call of the 5' RACE reads, TCRdb has one entry per CDR3 protein and lacks DNA. The table for this sample gives around 380,000 distinct CDR3 sequences. Sequenced: blood T cells: a sorted CD56 or NKG2C T cell subset, CD4+ or CD8+ T cells, or bulk PBMC T cells (not recorded which). The source is a woman between 50 and 59 years old in good health.

The V and J genes are TRBV12-3 or TRBV12-4 and TRBJ1-3; without DNA, the TCRdb call of TRBD1 cannot be checked. The CDR3 contains 14 residues. The chain's CDR3 is CASSLVGGRNTIYF.

The chain has TRBV12-3 or TRBV12-4 and TRBJ2-1; TCRdb's D gene call, TRBD2, goes unchecked for lack of DNA. This CDR3 comprises 14 residues. This CDR3 is CASSLSGRANEQFF.

This chain connects TRBV7-4 to TRBJ2-4; TCRdb picks TRBD1, but there is no DNA to check that call. This CDR3 has 13 residues. The germline V gene encodes CDR1 SGHVT and CDR2 SQSDAQ. The CDR3: CASTEGGQNIQYF.

The chain joins TRBV5-1 to TRBJ2-5; the D call from TCRdb, TRBD2, cannot be confirmed without DNA. This CDR3 is 16 amino acids long. Germline-derived CDR1 and CDR2 are SGHRS and YFSETQ. The CDR3: CASSLGLSGRRETQYF.

CDR3 loop: CAISESRGLVKSEQYF. The chain employs TRBV10-3 and TRBJ2-7; the D gene TCRdb calls, TRBD1, cannot be checked with no DNA. Germline values: CDR1 ENHRY, CDR2 SYGVKD. The length of the CDR3 is 16 residues.

The chain recombines TRBV29-1 with TRBJ1-2. The germline V gene has CDR1 SQVTM and CDR2 ANQGSEA. The CDR3 is 12 residues long. The CDR3 sequence is CSVEKGLYGYTF.

The gene calls are TRBV24-1 and TRBJ1-2; TCRdb proposes TRBD1, but this gene call is untestable without DNA. Germline CDR1 is KGHDR and CDR2 is SFDVKD. This CDR3 is 14 amino acids long. CDR3 residues: CATSDSTGLRGYTF.

This chain connects TRBV7-9 to TRBJ2-5. The CDR3 consists of 14 residues. Germline CDR1 reads SEHNR; CDR2 reads FQNEAQ (reference sequence). CDR3 residues: CASSLAIADETQYF.

The chain has TRBV6-2 or TRBV6-3 and TRBJ2-1; TCRdb proposes TRBD2, but this gene call is untestable without DNA. This CDR3 is 14 amino acids long. Germline values: CDR1 MNHEY, CDR2 SVGEGT. The CDR3 region is CASSSTPASGEQFF.

CDR3 sequence reads: CATSGLSPGEIRTDTQYF. The gene calls are TRBV24-1 and TRBJ2-3; TCRdb's assignment of TRBD1 cannot be checked, as there is no DNA. Germline V CDR1 and CDR2: KGHDR, SFDVKD. CDR3 length: 18 residues.

This sequence joins TRBV6-5 and TRBJ2-2; TCRdb selects TRBD1, and the lack of DNA leaves this call unchecked. Germline V gene data show CDR1 as MNHEY and CDR2 as SVGAGI. The CDR3 totals 15 residues. The CDR3 reads CASSLPGGAKGELFF.

The genes are TRBV3-1 and TRBJ2-7. The V gene's germline CDR1 is LGHDT and CDR2 YNNKEL (reference sequence). The CDR3 covers 14 residues. This chain's CDR3 is CASSPRLAPYEQYF.

J is TRBJ1-5 and V is TRBV12-3 or TRBV12-4. The CDR3 contains 15 residues. CDR3: CASSPGLTINQPQHF.

CDR3 region: CATKKRDADTQYF. The V and J genes are TRBV24-1 and TRBJ2-3; the D gene TCRdb calls, TRBD2, cannot be checked with no DNA. CDR1 KGHDR and CDR2 SFDVKD come from the germline V gene. The length of the CDR3 is 13 residues.

J is TRBJ2-1 and V is TRBV15; no DNA is available, so the TRBD2 call from TCRdb remains unchecked. This CDR3 comprises 12 residues. Per the germline V gene, CDR1 is LNHNV and CDR2 is YYDKDF (reference sequence). The CDR3 reads CATSRTVAGQFF.

The chain uses TRBV20-1 and TRBJ1-1; there is no DNA to check the TCRdb D call of TRBD1. This CDR3 comprises 13 residues. The germline V gene has CDR1 DFQATT and CDR2 SNEGSKA (reference sequence). The CDR3 sequence is CSARLGRGTEAFF.

The chain couples TRBV12-5 to TRBJ1-1; the TCRdb D gene call, TRBD1, has no DNA to confirm it. The CDR3 extends over 16 amino acids. Germline values: CDR1 LGHNT, CDR2 FRNRAP. CDR3 loop: CASGPWPGGGNTEAFF.

The chain combines TRBV12-3 or TRBV12-4 with TRBJ2-5; TCRdb returns TRBD2, unconfirmable since there is no DNA. This CDR3 comprises 13 residues. The CDR3 reads CASSFKLDETQYF.

The J gene is TRBJ2-2, the V gene TRBV2. This CDR3 is 14 amino acids long. Per the germline V gene, CDR1 is SNHLY and CDR2 is FYNNEI. The CDR3 spells CARSRMSNTGELFF.

The chain is built from TRBV25-1 and TRBJ2-5; TCRdb outputs TRBD1, but without DNA this stays unchecked. CDR3 length: 14 amino acids. Germline values: CDR1 MGHDK, CDR2 SYGVNS. This CDR3 reads CASSELGDPETQYF.

This sequence joins TRBV5-1 and TRBJ2-7; TCRdb designates TRBD1, a call that cannot be tested without DNA. This CDR3 comprises 14 residues. Per germline, CDR1 SGHRS and CDR2 YFSETQ. The CDR3: CASKKDRETYEQYF.

The rearrangement joins TRBV6-2 or TRBV6-3 to TRBJ2-1; TCRdb picks TRBD2, but there is no DNA to check that call. Germline V gene data show CDR1 as MNHEY and CDR2 as SVGEGT. This CDR3 has 21 residues. The CDR3 sequence is CASSLGILAGFSRSGYNEQFF.

This chain connects TRBV5-5 to TRBJ2-5. The CDR3 length is 13 residues. CDR1 SGHKS and CDR2 YYEKEE come from the germline V gene (reference sequence). CDR3: CASSLGPQETQYF.

The chain joins TRBV11-2 to TRBJ2-5; the TCRdb call, TRBD1, lacks DNA for checking. The CDR3 is made up of 14 amino acids. Germline CDR1 and CDR2: SGHAT and FQNNGV. The CDR3 is CASSLWDTQETQYF.

The V and J genes are TRBV12-3 or TRBV12-4 and TRBJ2-7. The CDR3 is 17 residues long. CDR3: CASSLDEPFKATYEQYF.